The rows below give T cell receptor beta chains drawn from one sample of a study of T cells in Graves' hyperthyroidism and ophthalmopathy. One entry per CDR3 protein, called by TCRdb with MiXCR from the multiplex PCR reads. The repertoire holds hundreds of thousands of distinct CDR3 sequences, with about 15% as singletons. Sequencing input: blood. These receptors came from a woman younger than 35 with Graves' hyperthyroidism. Each CDR3 is given with its conserved first and last residue. Fields, in order: J gene, D gene, V gene, CDR3 length, clone size, CDR3 DNA, CDR3 protein. A D gene is named only where the DNA matches it firmly. For some rows the clone size is stated as once, few or many, or as a class when expanded; others skip it.

>TRBJ2-3|.|TRBV2|14|.
TGTGCCAGCCGGGGACTTTTGGGCACAGATACGCAGTATTTT
CASRGLLGTDTQYF
>TRBJ2-1|.|TRBV5-1|14|many
TGCGCCAGCAGCTTGGGGCCCATCACCAATGAGCAGTTCTTC
CASSLGPITNEQFF
>TRBJ2-5|.|TRBV6-1|15|.
TGTGCCAGCAGCCCCACGACCGGACCACAAGAGACCCAGTACTTC
CASSPTTGPQETQYF
>TRBJ2-7|.|TRBV18|16|few
TGTGCCAGCTCACCACCGACTATCCAGGGCGACCGGGAGCAGTACTTC
CASSPPTIQGDREQYF
>TRBJ1-2|.|TRBV6-2/TRBV6-3|15|.
TGTGCCAGCAGTTACTCCTCCTTCGGGGACTATGGCTACACCTTC
CASSYSSFGDYGYTF
>TRBJ2-1|.|TRBV10-3|16|.
TGTGCCATCAGCCGAGAGGAAGGGATCACCTACAATGAGCAGTTCTTC
CAISREEGITYNEQFF
>TRBJ2-7|.|TRBV29-1|17|few
TGCAGCGTTGTTTCTTCGCCTTGGGGGACTTCTCACTACGAGCAGTACTTC
CSVVSSPWGTSHYEQYF
>TRBJ1-5|.|TRBV19|12|.
TGTGCCAGTATGCAGGGGAATCAGCCCCAGCATTTT
CASMQGNQPQHF
>TRBJ2-1|TRBD2|TRBV2|16|.
TGTGCCAGCAGTCCCTCGACTAGCGGGAGAGGAAATGAGCAGTTCTTC
CASSPSTSGRGNEQFF
>TRBJ2-7|TRBD2|TRBV12-3/TRBV12-4|15|.
TGTGCCAGCAGTTTACTAGCGGGGGGCCTTAGCGAGCAGTACTTC
CASSLLAGGLSEQYF
>TRBJ2-5|.|TRBV29-1|12|.
TGCAGCGTTGAAGATGGGGGGCCCCGCGAGCACTTC
CSVEDGGPREHF
>TRBJ1-5|.|TRBV15|13|.
TGTGCCACCAGCAGAGGCCTTGAAAAGCCCCAGCATTTT
CATSRGLEKPQHF
>TRBJ2-7|TRBD1|TRBV2|17|.
TGTGCCAGCAGTCGGCCGGGGGGACAGGGGGTGTATTACGAGCAGTACTTC
CASSRPGGQGVYYEQYF
>TRBJ2-1|TRBD1|TRBV6-2/TRBV6-3|16|.
TGTGCCAGCAGAGGGGACAGGGGGCGCGTACGGACTGGGTGGTTCTTC
CASRGDRGRVRTGWFF
>TRBJ2-1|.|TRBV20-1|14|many
TGCAGTGCTAGAGATTTACTGGTCAACAATGAGCAGTTCTTC
CSARDLLVNNEQFF
>TRBJ2-7|TRBD1|TRBV28|14|.
TGTGCCAGCAGATTGGACAGGGGTCGGAGGGAGCAGTACTTC
CASRLDRGRREQYF
>TRBJ2-7|.|TRBV7-7|13|few
TGTGCTAGCAGCCTCGATCTCACCTACGAGCAGTACTTC
CASSLDLTYEQYF
>TRBJ2-1|TRBD2|TRBV13|17|many
TGTGCCAGCAGCCCCCGGGGTCTAGCGGGGACCTACAATGAGCAGTTCTTC
CASSPRGLAGTYNEQFF
>TRBJ2-4|TRBD2|TRBV29-1|16|few
TGCAGCGTTGAAGATCTTAGGGGAGGGAAGAAAAACATTCAGTACTTC
CSVEDLRGGKKNIQYF
>TRBJ2-3|.|TRBV10-3|17|once
TGTGCCATCAGTGGTCCTTCAGGAATAGGGAGTCCAGATACGCAGTATTTT
CAISGPSGIGSPDTQYF
>TRBJ1-4|TRBD1|TRBV6-1|14|.
TGTGCCAGCAGGGCCGGGACAGGGATTCTTAAACTGTTTTTT
CASRAGTGILKLFF
>TRBJ2-5|TRBD2|TRBV7-6|18|many
TGTGCCAGCAGCGTAGGACTAGCGGCCGGGAGGTACCAAGAGACCCAGTACTTC
CASSVGLAAGRYQETQYF
>TRBJ1-1|.|TRBV4-1|15|.
TGCGCCAGCAGCCAGGTTGGACGGTTGAACACTGAAGCTTTCTTT
CASSQVGRLNTEAFF
>TRBJ1-1|.|TRBV6-1|15|many
TGTGCCAGCAGGCGTGGACAGACCATGAACACTGAAGCTTTCTTT
CASRRGQTMNTEAFF
>TRBJ2-3|.|TRBV7-9|13|many
TGTGCCAGCAGCCCAAGTGGGCCAGATACGCAGTATTTT
CASSPSGPDTQYF
>TRBJ2-7|.|TRBV10-1|11|.
TGCGCCAGGGACAGACCTTACGAGCAGTACTTC
CARDRPYEQYF
>TRBJ2-2|.|TRBV5-1|15|many
TGCGCCAGCAGCTTGAAGGGACCGAACACCGGGGAGCTGTTTTTT
CASSLKGPNTGELFF
>TRBJ1-6|TRBD1|TRBV9|20|few
TGTGCCAGCAGCTCCCACACCGGGACAGGGGGCGCGGGGGAAGAATCACCCCTCCACTTT
CASSSHTGTGGAGEESPLHF
>TRBJ2-7|.|TRBV7-9|14|many
TGTGCCAGCAGCCATCCGGGGGCCCCGGGCGAGCAGTACTTC
CASSHPGAPGEQYF
>TRBJ2-5|TRBD2|TRBV29-1|14|few
TGCAGCGCTGACCGGACTAGCGGGAGAGAGACCCAGTACTTC
CSADRTSGRETQYF
>TRBJ2-5|TRBD1|TRBV14|16|few
TGTGCCAGCAGCCCCACAAGGACAGGGGGCAGAGAGACCCAGTACTTC
CASSPTRTGGRETQYF
>TRBJ2-3|TRBD2|TRBV7-2|16|many
TGTGCCAGCAGCCTCCGTGGAGCGGGGGGGCGAGATACGCAGTATTTT
CASSLRGAGGRDTQYF
>TRBJ2-7|TRBD2|TRBV28|17|.
TGTGCCAGCAGTTTTAGCGGGGGGACTAGCGGGATATACGAGCAGTACTTC
CASSFSGGTSGIYEQYF
>TRBJ2-2|.|TRBV24-1|11|.
TGTGCCACCAGTGGTGCCGGGGAGCTGTTTTTT
CATSGAGELFF
>TRBJ2-7|TRBD1|TRBV6-2/TRBV6-3|14|many
TGTGCCAGCAGTACCGGGACAGAGTTCTACGAGCAGTACTTC
CASSTGTEFYEQYF
>TRBJ2-7|.|TRBV28|13|few
TGTGCCAGCAGTTTATCCCCTCTTAACGAGCAGTACTTC
CASSLSPLNEQYF
>TRBJ1-2|.|TRBV2|11|many
TGTGCCAGCACGCAGACCTATGGCTACACCTTC
CASTQTYGYTF
>TRBJ1-1|.|TRBV28|11|many
TGTGCCAGCAGTTTGCAATGGGAAGCTTTCTTT
CASSLQWEAFF
>TRBJ2-5|TRBD2|TRBV3-1|16|few
TGTGCCAGCAGCCCCCTCGCCAGCGGGGTTCGGGAGACCCAGTACTTC
CASSPLASGVRETQYF
>TRBJ2-3|.|TRBV20-1|14|.
TGCAGTGCTAGCTCAAGAACTAGCACAGATACGCAGTATTTT
CSASSRTSTDTQYF
>TRBJ1-4|.|TRBV2|15|many
TGTGCCAGCAGTGAACTGAGGGGGTTTGGTGAAAAACTGTTTTTT
CASSELRGFGEKLFF
>TRBJ2-7|TRBD2|TRBV6-1|14|.
TGTGCCAGCGCTACGGGTAGCGGGTTTTACGAGCAGTACTTC
CASATGSGFYEQYF
>TRBJ1-5|.|TRBV19|14|few
TGTGCCAGTAGTGAGAACAGGGCCGGACAGCCCCAGCATTTT
CASSENRAGQPQHF
>TRBJ1-6|TRBD1|TRBV20-1|18|.
TGCAGTGCCAGCCAGGTCGGGACAGGGAGCTCCTATAATTCACCCCTCCACTTT
CSASQVGTGSSYNSPLHF
>TRBJ1-1|.|TRBV2|13|many
TGTGCCAGCAATCCGGGGGCGGGCACTGAAGCTTTCTTT
CASNPGAGTEAFF
>TRBJ2-7|TRBD2|TRBV28|14|many
TGTGCCAGCAGTTTCCGAAGCGGGAGCTACGAGCAGTACTTC
CASSFRSGSYEQYF
>TRBJ2-7|TRBD2|TRBV28|15|many
TGTGCCAGCAGTCGGACTAGCGGGAGTAGTTACGAGCAGTACTTC
CASSRTSGSSYEQYF
>TRBJ1-1|.|TRBV12-3/TRBV12-4|15|.
TGTGCCAGTACTGGTCAAGGCGGAAGGGGCACTGAAGCTTTCTTT
CASTGQGGRGTEAFF
>TRBJ2-2|.|TRBV6-1|13|many
TGTGCCAGCAGTGAAACACCCACCGGGGAGCTGTTTTTT
CASSETPTGELFF
>TRBJ2-7|TRBD2|TRBV20-1|13|many
TGCAGGGCGGGAACTAGCGGGACCTACGAGCAGTACTTC
CRAGTSGTYEQYF
>TRBJ2-1|.|TRBV7-2|16|few
TGTGCCAGCAGCTCTCCGACAGGTCTAGGTGGTAATGAGCAGTTCTTC
CASSSPTGLGGNEQFF
>TRBJ1-5|TRBD1|TRBV7-2|17|few
TGTGCCAGCAGCTTAATCCGGGACAGGGGGCGAGGTCAGCCCCAGCATTTT
CASSLIRDRGRGQPQHF
>TRBJ1-1|.|TRBV12-3/TRBV12-4|14|many
TGTGCCAGCAGTTTAGACAGGATATCTACTGAAGCTTTCTTT
CASSLDRISTEAFF
>TRBJ2-5|TRBD2|TRBV20-1|18|many
TGCAGTGCTAGAGACCCGACTGGGACTAGCGGGAGTAAAGAGACCCAGTACTTC
CSARDPTGTSGSKETQYF
>TRBJ1-3|.|TRBV20-1|14|.
TGCAGTGCTAGGGGTGGAGGGGCTGGAAACACCATATATTTT
CSARGGGAGNTIYF
>TRBJ2-1|.|TRBV12-3/TRBV12-4|13|few
TGTGCCAGCAGTTTTTATCTCGAGACTGAGCAGTTCTTC
CASSFYLETEQFF